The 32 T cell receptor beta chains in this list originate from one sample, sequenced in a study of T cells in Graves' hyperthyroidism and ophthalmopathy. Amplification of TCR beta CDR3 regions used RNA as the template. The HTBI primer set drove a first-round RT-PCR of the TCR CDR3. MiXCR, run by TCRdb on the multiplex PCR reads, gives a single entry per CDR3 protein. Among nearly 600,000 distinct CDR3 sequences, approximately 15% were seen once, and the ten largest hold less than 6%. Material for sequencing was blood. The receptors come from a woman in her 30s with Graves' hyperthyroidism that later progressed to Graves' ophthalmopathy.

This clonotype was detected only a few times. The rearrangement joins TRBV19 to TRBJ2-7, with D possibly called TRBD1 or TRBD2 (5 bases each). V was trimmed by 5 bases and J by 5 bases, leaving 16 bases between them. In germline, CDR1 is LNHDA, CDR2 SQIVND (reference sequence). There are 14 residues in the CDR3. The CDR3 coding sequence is TGTGCCAGTAGTTATGGGACCATAAACCACGAGCAGTACTTC. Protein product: CASSYGTINHEQYF.

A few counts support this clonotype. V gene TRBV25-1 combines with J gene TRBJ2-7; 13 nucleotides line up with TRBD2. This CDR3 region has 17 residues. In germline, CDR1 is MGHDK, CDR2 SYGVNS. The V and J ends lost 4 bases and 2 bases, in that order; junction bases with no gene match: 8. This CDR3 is CASSATSGRAGTYEQYF. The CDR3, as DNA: TGTGCCAGCAGTGCCACTAGCGGGAGGGCCGGGACCTACGAGCAGTACTTC.

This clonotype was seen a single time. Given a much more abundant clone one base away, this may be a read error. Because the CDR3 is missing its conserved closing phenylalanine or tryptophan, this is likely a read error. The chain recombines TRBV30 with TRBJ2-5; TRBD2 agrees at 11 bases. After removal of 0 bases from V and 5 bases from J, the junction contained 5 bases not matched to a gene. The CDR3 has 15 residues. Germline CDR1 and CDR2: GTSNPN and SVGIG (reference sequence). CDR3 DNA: TGTGCCTGGAGTGTAGGGACTAGCGGCGGGGAGACCCAGTACTCC. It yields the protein CAWSVGTSGGETQYS.

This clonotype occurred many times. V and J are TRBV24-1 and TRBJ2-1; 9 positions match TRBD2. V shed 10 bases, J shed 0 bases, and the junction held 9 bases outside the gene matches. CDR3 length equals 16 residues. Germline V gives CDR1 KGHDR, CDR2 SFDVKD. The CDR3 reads CATSGTSPASYNEQFF. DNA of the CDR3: TGTGCCACATCCGGGACTAGCCCTGCCTCCTACAATGAGCAGTTCTTC.

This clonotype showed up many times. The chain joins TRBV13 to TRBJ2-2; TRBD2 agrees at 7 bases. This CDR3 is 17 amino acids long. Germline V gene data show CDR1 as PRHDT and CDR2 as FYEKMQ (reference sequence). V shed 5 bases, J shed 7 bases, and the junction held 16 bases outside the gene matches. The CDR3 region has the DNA TGTGCCAGCAGCCAACGCGGGGGACTGGGGCGACTCGGGGAGCTGTTTTTT. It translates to CASSQRGGLGRLGELFF.

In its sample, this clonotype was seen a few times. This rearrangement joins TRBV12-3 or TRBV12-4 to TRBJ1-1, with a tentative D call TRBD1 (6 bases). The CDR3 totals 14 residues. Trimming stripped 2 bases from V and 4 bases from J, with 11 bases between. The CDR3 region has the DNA TGTGCCAGCAGTTTATGGGGGGCGGGCACTGAAGCTTTCTTT. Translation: CASSLWGAGTEAFF.

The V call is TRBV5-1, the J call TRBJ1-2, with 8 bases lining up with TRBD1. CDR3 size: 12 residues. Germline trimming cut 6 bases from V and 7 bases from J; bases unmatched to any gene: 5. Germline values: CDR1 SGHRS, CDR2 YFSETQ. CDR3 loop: CASTTGDAGYTF. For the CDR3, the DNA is TGCGCCAGCACGACAGGGGATGCTGGCTACACCTTC.

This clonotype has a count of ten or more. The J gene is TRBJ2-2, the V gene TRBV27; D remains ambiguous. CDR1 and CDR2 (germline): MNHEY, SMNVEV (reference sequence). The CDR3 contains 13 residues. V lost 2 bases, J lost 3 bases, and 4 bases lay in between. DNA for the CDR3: TGTGCCAGCAGTTTACTGGACACCGGGGAGCTGTTTTTT. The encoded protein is CASSLLDTGELFF.

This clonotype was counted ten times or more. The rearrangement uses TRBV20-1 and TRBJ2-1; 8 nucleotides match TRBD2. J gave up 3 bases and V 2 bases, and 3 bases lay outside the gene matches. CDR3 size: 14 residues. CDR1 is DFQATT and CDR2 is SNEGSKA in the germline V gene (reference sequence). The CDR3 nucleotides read TGCAGTGCTAGAAAAGGGACTAGCTACAATGAGCAGTTCTTC. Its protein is CSARKGTSYNEQFF.

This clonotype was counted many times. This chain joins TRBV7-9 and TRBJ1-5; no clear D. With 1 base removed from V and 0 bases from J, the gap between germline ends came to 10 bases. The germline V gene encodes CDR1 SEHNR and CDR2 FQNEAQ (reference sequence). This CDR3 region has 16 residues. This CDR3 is CASSLVVGRSNQPQHF. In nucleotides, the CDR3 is TGTGCCAGCAGCTTAGTGGTGGGTCGTAGCAATCAGCCCCAGCATTTT.

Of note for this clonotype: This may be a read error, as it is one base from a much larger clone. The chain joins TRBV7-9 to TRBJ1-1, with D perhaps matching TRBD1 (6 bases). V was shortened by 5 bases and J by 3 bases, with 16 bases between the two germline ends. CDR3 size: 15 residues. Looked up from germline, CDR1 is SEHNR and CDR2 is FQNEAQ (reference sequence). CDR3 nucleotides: TGTGCCAGCAGCCCGCAGGGGCGGAAAGACACTGAAGCTTTCTTT. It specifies CASSPQGRKDTEAFF.

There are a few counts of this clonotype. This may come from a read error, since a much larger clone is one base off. The CDR3 DNA is TGTGCCAGCAGCCCCCGTGCGAGCCCAGAGACCCAGTACTTC. Translating it yields CASSPRASPETQYF. V gene TRBV9 combines with J gene TRBJ2-5, with D unresolved. The CDR3 sequence is 14 residues long. V shed 4 bases and J shed 4 bases, with 14 bases lying between them. Germline-derived CDR1 and CDR2 are SGDLS and YYNGEE. The full variable domain, rest sourced from reference TRBV9 and TRBJ2-5, is DSGVTQTPKHLITATGQRVTLRCSPRSGDLSVYWYQQSLDQGLQFLIQYYNGEERAKGNILERFSAQQFPDLHSELNLSSLELGDSALYFCASSPRASPETQYFGPGTRLLVL.

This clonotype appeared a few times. Here the CDR3 DNA reads TGTGCCTCAGGGGGACAGGGGACCCACGAGCAGTACTTC. As protein: CASGGQGTHEQYF. The chain recombines TRBV30 with TRBJ2-7, with 10 bases that match TRBD1. CDR3 size: 13 residues. After removal of 7 bases from V and 5 bases from J, the junction contained 8 bases not matched to a gene. Germline CDR1 is GTSNPN and CDR2 is SVGIG (reference sequence).

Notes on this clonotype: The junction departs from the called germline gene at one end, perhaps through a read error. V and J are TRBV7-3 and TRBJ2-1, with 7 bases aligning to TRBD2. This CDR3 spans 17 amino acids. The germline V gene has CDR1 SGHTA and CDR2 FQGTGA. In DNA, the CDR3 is TGTTCCAGCAGCTTAATAACTAGCGACAAGGGGAGCAATGAGCAGTTCTTC. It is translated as CSSSLITSDKGSNEQFF.

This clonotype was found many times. CDR3 nucleotides: TGTGCCAGTAGTACTCAGGACGGTTCCTACGAGCAGTACTTC. Amino acid sequence: CASSTQDGSYEQYF. This chain joins TRBV19 and TRBJ2-7; D is uncertain. V lost 4 bases and J lost 1, with 11 bases in between. Germline V CDR1 and CDR2: LNHDA, SQIVND (reference sequence). CDR3 size: 14 residues.

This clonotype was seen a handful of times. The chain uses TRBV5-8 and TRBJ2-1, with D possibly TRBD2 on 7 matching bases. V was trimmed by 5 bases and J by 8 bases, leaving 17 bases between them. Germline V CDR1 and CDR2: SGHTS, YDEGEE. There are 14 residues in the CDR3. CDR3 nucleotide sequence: TGTGCCAGCAGTCCGGGGGCGGGAGTAGATGAGCAGTTCTTC. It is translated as CASSPGAGVDEQFF.

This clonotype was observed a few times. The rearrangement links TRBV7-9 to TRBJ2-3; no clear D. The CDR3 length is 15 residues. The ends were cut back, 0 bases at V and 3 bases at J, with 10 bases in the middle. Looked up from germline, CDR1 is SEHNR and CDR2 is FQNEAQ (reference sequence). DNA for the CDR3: TGTGCCAGCAGCTTAGCAACTCTAGGGACAGATACGCAGTATTTT. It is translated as CASSLATLGTDTQYF.

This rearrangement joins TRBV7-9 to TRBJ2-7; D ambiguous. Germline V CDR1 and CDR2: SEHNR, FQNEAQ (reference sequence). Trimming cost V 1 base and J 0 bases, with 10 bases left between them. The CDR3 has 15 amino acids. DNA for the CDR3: TGTGCCAGCAGCTTAGTTCGAACAGACTCCTACGAGCAGTACTTC. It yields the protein CASSLVRTDSYEQYF.

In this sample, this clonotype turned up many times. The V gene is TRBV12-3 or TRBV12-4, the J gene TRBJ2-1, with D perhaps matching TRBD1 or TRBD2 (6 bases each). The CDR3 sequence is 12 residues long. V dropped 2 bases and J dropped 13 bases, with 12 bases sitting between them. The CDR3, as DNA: TGTGCCAGCAGTTTAAGTGAGGGGGGCCAGTTCTTC. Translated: CASSLSEGGQFF.

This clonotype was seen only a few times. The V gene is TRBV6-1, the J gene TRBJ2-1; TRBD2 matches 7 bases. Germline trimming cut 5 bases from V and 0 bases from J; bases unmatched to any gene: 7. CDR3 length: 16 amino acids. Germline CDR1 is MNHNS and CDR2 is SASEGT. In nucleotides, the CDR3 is TGTGCCAGCAGTCCGAGCGGGGCGAGCTCCTACAATGAGCAGTTCTTC. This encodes CASSPSGASSYNEQFF.

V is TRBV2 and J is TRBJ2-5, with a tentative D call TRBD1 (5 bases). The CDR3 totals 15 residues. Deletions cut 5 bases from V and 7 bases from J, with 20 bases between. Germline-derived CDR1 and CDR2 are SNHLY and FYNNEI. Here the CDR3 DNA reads TGTGCCAGCAGTTTAGACAGTCACAATAAAGTGACCCAGTACTTC. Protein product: CASSLDSHNKVTQYF. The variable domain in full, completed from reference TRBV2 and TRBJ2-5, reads EPEVTQTPSHQVTQMGQEVILRCVPISNHLYFYWYRQILGQKVEFLVSFYNNEISEKSEIFDDQFSVERPDGSNFTLKIRSTKLEDSAMYFCASSLDSHNKVTQYFGPGTRLLVL.

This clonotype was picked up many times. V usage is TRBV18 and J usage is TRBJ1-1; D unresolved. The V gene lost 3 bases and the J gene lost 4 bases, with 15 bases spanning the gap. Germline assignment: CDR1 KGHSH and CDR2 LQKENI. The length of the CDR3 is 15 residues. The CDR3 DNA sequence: TGTGCCAGCTCACCCGTAGATGGAGTAGGCACTGAAGCTTTCTTT. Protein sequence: CASSPVDGVGTEAFF.

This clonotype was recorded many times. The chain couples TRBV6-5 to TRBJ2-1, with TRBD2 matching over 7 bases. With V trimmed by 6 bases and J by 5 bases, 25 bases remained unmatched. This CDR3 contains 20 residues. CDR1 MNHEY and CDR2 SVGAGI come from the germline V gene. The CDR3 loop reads CASRAERETLGGSRNNEQFF. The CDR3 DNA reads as TGTGCCAGCAGAGCCGAACGGGAAACTCTCGGCGGGAGCCGGAACAATGAGCAGTTCTTC.

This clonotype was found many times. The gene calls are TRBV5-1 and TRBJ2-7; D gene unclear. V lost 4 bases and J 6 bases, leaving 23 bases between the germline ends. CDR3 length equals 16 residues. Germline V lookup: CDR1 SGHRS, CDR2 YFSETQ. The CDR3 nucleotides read TGCGCCAGCAGCCCGGCGACCGGGCCCCGAAAGAGCGAGCAGTACTTC. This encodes CASSPATGPRKSEQYF. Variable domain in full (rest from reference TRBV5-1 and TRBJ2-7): KAGVTQTPRYLIKTRGQQVTLSCSPISGHRSVSWYQQTPGQGLQFLFEYFSETQRNKGNFPGRFSGRQFSNSRSEMNVSTLELGDSALYLCASSPATGPRKSEQYFGPGTRLTVT.

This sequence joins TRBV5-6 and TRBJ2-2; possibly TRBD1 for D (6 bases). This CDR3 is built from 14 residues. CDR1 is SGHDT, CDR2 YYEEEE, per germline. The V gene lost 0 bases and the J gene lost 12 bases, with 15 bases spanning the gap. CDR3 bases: TGTGCCAGCAGCTTGGGGACACAGGGAGTCCAGCTGTTTTTT. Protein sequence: CASSLGTQGVQLFF. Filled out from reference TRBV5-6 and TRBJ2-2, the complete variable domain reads DAGVTQSPTHLIKTRGQQVTLRCSPKSGHDTVSWYQQALGQGPQFIFQYYEEEERQRGNFPDRFSGHQFPNYSSELNVNALLLGDSALYLCASSLGTQGVQLFFGEGSRLTVL.

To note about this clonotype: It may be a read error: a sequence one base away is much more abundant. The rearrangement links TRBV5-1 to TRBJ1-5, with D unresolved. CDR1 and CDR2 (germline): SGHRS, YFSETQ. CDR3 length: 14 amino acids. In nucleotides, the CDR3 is TGCGCCAGCAGCGCCGGGGATTCGGTTCAGCGCCAGCATTTT. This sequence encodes CASSAGDSVQRQHF. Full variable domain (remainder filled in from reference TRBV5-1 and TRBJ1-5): KAGVTQTPRYLIKTRGQQVTLSCSPISGHRSVSWYQQTPGQGLQFLFEYFSETQRNKGNFPGRFSGRQFSNSRSEMNVSTLELGDSALYLCASSAGDSVQRQHFGDGTRLSIL.

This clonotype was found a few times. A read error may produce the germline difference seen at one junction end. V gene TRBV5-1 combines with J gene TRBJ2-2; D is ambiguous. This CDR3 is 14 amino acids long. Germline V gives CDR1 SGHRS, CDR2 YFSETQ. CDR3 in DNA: TGCACCAGCAGCCCAGACTTATCGGCCGGGGAGCTGTTTTTT. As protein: CTSSPDLSAGELFF.

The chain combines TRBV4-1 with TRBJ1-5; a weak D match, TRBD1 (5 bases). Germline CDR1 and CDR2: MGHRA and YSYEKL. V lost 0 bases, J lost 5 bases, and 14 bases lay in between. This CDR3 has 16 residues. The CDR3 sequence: CASSQDPQGGYQPQHF. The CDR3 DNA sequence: TGCGCCAGCAGCCAAGATCCTCAGGGAGGGTATCAGCCCCAGCATTTT.

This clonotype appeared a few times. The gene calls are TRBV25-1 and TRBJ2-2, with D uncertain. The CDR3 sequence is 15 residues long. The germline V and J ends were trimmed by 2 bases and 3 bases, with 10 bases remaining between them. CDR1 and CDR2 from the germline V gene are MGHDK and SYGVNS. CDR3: CASSEGTPYTGELFF. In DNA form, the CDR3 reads TGTGCCAGCAGTGAAGGTACCCCGTACACCGGGGAGCTGTTTTTT.

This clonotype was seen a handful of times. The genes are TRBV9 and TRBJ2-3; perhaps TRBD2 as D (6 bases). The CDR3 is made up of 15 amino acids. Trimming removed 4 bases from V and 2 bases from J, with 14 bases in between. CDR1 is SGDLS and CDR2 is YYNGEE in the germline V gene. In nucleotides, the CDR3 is TGTGCCAGCAGCCCCCGGGACTTTATCACAGATACGCAGTATTTT. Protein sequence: CASSPRDFITDTQYF.

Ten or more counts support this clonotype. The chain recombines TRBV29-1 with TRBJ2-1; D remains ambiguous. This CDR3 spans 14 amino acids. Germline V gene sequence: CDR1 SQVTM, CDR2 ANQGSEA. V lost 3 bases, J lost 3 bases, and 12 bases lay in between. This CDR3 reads CSVEGGPYYNEQFF. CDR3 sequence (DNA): TGCAGCGTTGAGGGTGGGCCTTACTACAATGAGCAGTTCTTC.

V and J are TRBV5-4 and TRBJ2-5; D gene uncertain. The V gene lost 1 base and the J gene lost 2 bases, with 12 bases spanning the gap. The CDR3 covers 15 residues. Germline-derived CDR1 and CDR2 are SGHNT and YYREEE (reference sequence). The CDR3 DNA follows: TGTGCCAGCAGCTTGAAAATATCAGTGCAAGAGACCCAGTACTTC. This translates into CASSLKISVQETQYF.